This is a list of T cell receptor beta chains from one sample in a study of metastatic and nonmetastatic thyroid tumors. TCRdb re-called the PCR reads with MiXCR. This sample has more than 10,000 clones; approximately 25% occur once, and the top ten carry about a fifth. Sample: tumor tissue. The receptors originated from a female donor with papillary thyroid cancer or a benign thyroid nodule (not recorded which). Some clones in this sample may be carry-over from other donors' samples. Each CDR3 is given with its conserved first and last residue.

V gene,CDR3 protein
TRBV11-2,CASSSGTSGGNEQFF
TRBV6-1,CASSEQVNTEAFF
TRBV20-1,CSARVGADNEQFF
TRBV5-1,CASSLRPQARGGTDTQYF
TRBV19,CASSRPNGSKNIQYF
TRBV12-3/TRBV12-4,CASSPTGRVHNEQFF
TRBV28,CASRPDSGGGREQYF
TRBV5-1,CASSLVVGGAYEQYF
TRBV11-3,CASTQSGSSPLHF
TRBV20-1,CSATPRTGAFMNTEAFF
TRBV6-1,CASSEIGMAYEQYF
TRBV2,CASSATSYEQYF
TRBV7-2,CASSLAGVTEAFF
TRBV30,CAWSQETQYF
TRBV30,CAWSLKRSTDTQYF
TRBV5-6,CASSLSPLREQYF
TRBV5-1,CASSTTYNEQFF
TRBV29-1,CSVDPGPGNTIYF
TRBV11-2,CASSFFGEGSEQFF
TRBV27,CASRGTGINTEAFF
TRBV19,CASNHGGRQETQYF
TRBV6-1,CASSEGLNYEQFF
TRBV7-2,CASSHDRVSNEQFF
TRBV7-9,CASSLVVGALFF
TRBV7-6,CASSLDLGSYEQYF
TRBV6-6,CATASRQGESSYNSPLHF
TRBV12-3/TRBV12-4,CASSLGQGLGYTF
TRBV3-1,CASRVSDTQYF
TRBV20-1,CSARRGEGTESQYF
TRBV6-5,CASSWDREQPQHF
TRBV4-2,CASSQETPYGYGYTF
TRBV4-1,CASSQEIPGLRSDTQYF
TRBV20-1,CSAPGTSVGANVLTF
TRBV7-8,CASSLVGFGALGYTF
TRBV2,CASSVVSSGANVLTF
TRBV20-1,CSARVLAGAPGSWEQFF
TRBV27,CASGGGLNEQFF
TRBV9,CASGVGPSYRGQADTQYF
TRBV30,CARTVGGGSGELFF